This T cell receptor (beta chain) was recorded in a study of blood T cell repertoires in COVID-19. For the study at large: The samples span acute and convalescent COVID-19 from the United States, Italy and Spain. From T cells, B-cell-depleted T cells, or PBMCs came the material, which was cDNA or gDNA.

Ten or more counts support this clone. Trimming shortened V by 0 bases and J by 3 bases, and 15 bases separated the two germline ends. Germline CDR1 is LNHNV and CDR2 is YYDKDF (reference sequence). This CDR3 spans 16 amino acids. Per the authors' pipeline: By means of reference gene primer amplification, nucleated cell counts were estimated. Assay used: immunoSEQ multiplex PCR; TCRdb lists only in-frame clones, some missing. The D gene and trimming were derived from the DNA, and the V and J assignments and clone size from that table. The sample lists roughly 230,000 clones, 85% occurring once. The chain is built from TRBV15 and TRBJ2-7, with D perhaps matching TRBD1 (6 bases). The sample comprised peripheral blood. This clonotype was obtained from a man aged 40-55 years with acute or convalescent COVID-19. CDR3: CATSRDYRGRGYEQYF. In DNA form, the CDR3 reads TGTGCCACCAGCAGAGATTACAGAGGCAGGGGCTACGAGCAGTACTTC.